These 21 T cell receptor beta chains were sequenced from one sample in a study of identical twins. TCRdb redid the calling of the 5' RACE reads with MiXCR, one entry per CDR3 protein. This sample has hundreds of thousands of distinct CDR3 sequences, with around 24% found just once. These same records also appear under a second study, on T cells expressing NK-cell markers.

Material for sequencing was CD4+ T cells sorted from blood. The receptors derive from a woman aged 18-29 years in good health.

This clonotype was counted only a few times. V gene TRBV4-3 combines with J gene TRBJ1-4; 9 nucleotides align to TRBD1. There are 17 residues in the CDR3. J lost 1 base, V lost 4 bases, and 7 bases had no gene match. CDR1 and CDR2 from the germline V gene are LGHNA and YSLEER. The CDR3 bases are TGCGCCAGCAGCCGAAATACAGGGGGCGGAACTAATGAAAAACTGTTTTTT. Its protein product is CASSRNTGGGTNEKLFF.

The V call is TRBV19, the J call TRBJ2-5, with unresolved D. The CDR3 runs to 14 residues. Trimming took 0 bases from V and 1 from J, leaving 6 bases between them. CDR1 is LNHDA, CDR2 SQIVND, per germline (reference sequence). In nucleotides, the CDR3 is TGTGCCAGTAGTATAGACTATTTCCAAGAGACCCAGTACTTC. Translating it yields CASSIDYFQETQYF.

The genes are TRBV20-1 and TRBJ2-7; tentative D call: TRBD2 (6 bases). Germline V CDR1 and CDR2: DFQATT, SNEGSKA (reference sequence). The CDR3 contains 12 residues. V was cut by 3 bases and J by 7 bases, with 13 bases left in between. Here the CDR3 DNA reads TGCAGTGCTAGCGGGAGCCTTGGGGAGCAGTACTTC. It yields the protein CSASGSLGEQYF.

The chain carries TRBV20-1 and TRBJ2-7; 13 bases agree with TRBD2. This CDR3 has 14 amino acids. With V trimmed by 5 bases and J by 4 bases, 5 bases remained unmatched. The V gene's germline CDR1 is DFQATT and CDR2 SNEGSKA (reference sequence). The CDR3: CSAYPTSGGYEQYF. The DNA of the CDR3 is TGCAGTGCTTACCCGACTAGCGGGGGGTACGAGCAGTACTTC.

V usage is TRBV2 and J usage is TRBJ2-3; TRBD2 matches 13 bases. CDR1 and CDR2 (germline): SNHLY, FYNNEI. Trimming at V came to 0 bases and at J to 1 base, leaving 4 bases not matched to a gene. This CDR3 spans 18 amino acids. The CDR3 sequence: CASSEAGLAGERTDTQYF. The CDR3, as DNA: TGTGCCAGCAGTGAAGCCGGACTAGCGGGGGAGCGCACAGATACGCAGTATTTT.

CDR3 DNA: TGCGCCAGCAGTGACCAAACCAGGGGCAACGAGCAGTACTTC. Its translation is CASSDQTRGNEQYF. The gene calls are TRBV10-1 and TRBJ2-7, with a weak D call TRBD1 (6 bases). The ends were cut back, 3 bases at V and 5 bases at J, with 14 bases in the middle. CDR1 and CDR2 (germline): WNHNN, SYGVQD (reference sequence). The CDR3 contains 14 residues.

The V gene is TRBV5-1, the J gene TRBJ1-4; D gene ambiguous. V was clipped by 1 base and J by 7 bases, with 14 bases between them. The CDR3 totals 15 residues. The germline V gene encodes CDR1 SGHRS and CDR2 YFSETQ. The CDR3: CASSLSRGLAEKLFF. Here the CDR3 DNA reads TGCGCCAGCAGCTTGTCCCGCGGGCTCGCTGAAAAACTGTTTTTT.

The chain links TRBV5-1 to TRBJ2-5; TRBD2 agrees at 10 bases. Germline V CDR1 and CDR2: SGHRS, YFSETQ. The CDR3 has 14 amino acids. The V gene end was trimmed by 6 bases and the J gene end by 2 bases; junction bases not matched to a gene: 4. The CDR3 coding sequence is TGCGCCAGCACTAGCGGGGGATGGCAAGAGACCCAGTACTTC. As protein: CASTSGGWQETQYF. The variable domain in full, with the rest retrieved from reference TRBV5-1 and TRBJ2-5, is KAGVTQTPRYLIKTRGQQVTLSCSPISGHRSVSWYQQTPGQGLQFLFEYFSETQRNKGNFPGRFSGRQFSNSRSEMNVSTLELGDSALYLCASTSGGWQETQYFGPGTRLLVL.

Only a few counts were recorded for this clonotype. The chain carries TRBV5-5 and TRBJ2-2; 7 nucleotides match TRBD2. The ends lost 6 bases at V and 5 bases at J; junction bases unmatched: 7. Germline CDR1 is SGHKS and CDR2 is YYEKEE (reference sequence). The length of the CDR3 is 14 residues. The CDR3: CASNPAGTTGELFF. In nucleotides, the CDR3 is TGTGCCAGCAACCCAGCGGGAACTACCGGGGAGCTGTTTTTT.

The rearrangement joins TRBV5-1 to TRBJ1-2; the D is unclear. Trimming shortened V by 0 bases and J by 4 bases, and 10 bases separated the two germline ends. The CDR3 sequence is 14 residues long. Per germline, CDR1 SGHRS and CDR2 YFSETQ. The CDR3 loop reads CASSLAARSYGYTF. As DNA, the CDR3 is TGCGCCAGCAGCTTGGCAGCCCGAAGCTATGGCTACACCTTC.

The chain carries TRBV20-1 and TRBJ2-1; TRBD2 matches at 13 bases. The CDR3 has 16 residues. V shed 3 bases, J shed 7 bases, and the junction held 9 bases outside the gene matches. The germline V gene encodes CDR1 DFQATT and CDR2 SNEGSKA (reference sequence). CDR3 nucleotide sequence: TGCAGTGCTAGCGGTCTACTAGCGGGAGGGGGTAATGAGCAGTTCTTC. The encoded protein is CSASGLLAGGGNEQFF.

V gene TRBV10-3 combines with J gene TRBJ2-7; the D is unclear. Trimming cost V 0 bases and J 1 base, with 7 bases left between them. CDR3 length: 14 residues. Germline V lookup: CDR1 ENHRY, CDR2 SYGVKD. CDR3 coding DNA: TGTGCCATCAGTGAGTCTGGCCCTTCCTACGAGCAGTACTTC. This translates into CAISESGPSYEQYF.

This clonotype was seen only a few times. The gene calls are TRBV21-1 and TRBJ1-5. TRBV21-1 is deemed a pseudogene. The CDR3 length is 15 residues. This CDR3 is CASSKGARNNQPQHF. CDR3 nucleotides: TGTGCCAGCAGCAAAGGGGCAAGGAACAATCAGCCCCAGCATTTT.

Written as DNA, the CDR3 is TGCAGCGTGAGGGACTCCCTCGGGGACAATGAGCAGTTCTTC. This sequence encodes CSVRDSLGDNEQFF. This rearrangement joins TRBV29-1 to TRBJ2-1; weak D call: TRBD2 (6 bases). Trimming shortened V by 6 bases and J by 5 bases, and 17 bases separated the two germline ends. The CDR3 length is 14 residues. Germline loops: CDR1 SQVTM, CDR2 ANQGSEA.

This clonotype showed up just a few times. This rearrangement joins TRBV2 to TRBJ1-1, with a tentative D call TRBD1 (6 bases). V gave up 7 bases and J gave up 9 bases, with 21 bases separating them. The CDR3 sequence is 14 residues long. Germline CDR1 and CDR2: SNHLY and FYNNEI. CDR3 nucleotides: TGTGCCAGCACAGGGGTTAGCTCTGCCAGTCAAGCTTTCTTT. Translation gives CASTGVSSASQAFF.

The rearrangement uses TRBV20-1 and TRBJ2-1, with unresolved D. Trimming cost V 2 bases and J 7 bases, with 12 bases left between them. In germline, CDR1 is DFQATT, CDR2 SNEGSKA (reference sequence). This CDR3 region has 13 residues. CDR3 in DNA: TGCAGTGCTAGAACCCCAGCCTTAAATGAGCAGTTCTTC. Its protein is CSARTPALNEQFF.

This clonotype was observed a few times. The chain carries TRBV20-1 and TRBJ2-1, with D unresolved. The CDR3 is made up of 10 amino acids. Trimming left V 5 bases short and J 7 bases short, with 6 bases between. Germline CDR1 is DFQATT and CDR2 is SNEGSKA (reference sequence). CDR3 residues: CSAAINEQFF. DNA for the CDR3: TGCAGTGCTGCGATTAATGAGCAGTTCTTC.

The genes are TRBV20-1 and TRBJ1-2, with 10 bases identical to TRBD1. The J segment lost 3 bases and the V segment lost 8 bases, leaving 18 bases of the junction unmatched. Germline V gene sequence: CDR1 DFQATT, CDR2 SNEGSKA (reference sequence). The CDR3 is made up of 17 amino acids. The CDR3 DNA follows: TGCAGTATAAACCTCAATGCCGGGACAGGGGCTTACTATGGCTACACCTTC. The encoded protein is CSINLNAGTGAYYGYTF.

There are many counts of this clonotype. The rearrangement uses TRBV5-1 and TRBJ1-1; D is possibly TRBD1 (5 bases). This CDR3 has 14 residues. V lost 1 base to trimming and J lost 1 base, with 8 bases between them. Germline V gene sequence: CDR1 SGHRS, CDR2 YFSETQ. The CDR3 nucleotides read TGCGCCAGCAGCTTGTTTGGGGGGAACACTGAAGCTTTCTTT. Amino acid sequence: CASSLFGGNTEAFF.

This clonotype was counted between two and nine times. The chain links TRBV7-9 to TRBJ1-1; D is perhaps TRBD1 (5 bases). In germline, CDR1 is SEHNR, CDR2 FQNEAQ (reference sequence). Trimming shortened V by 10 bases and J by 0 bases, and 9 bases separated the two germline ends. This CDR3 contains 12 residues. CDR3 sequence (DNA): TGTGCCACAGGGTCTATGAACACTGAAGCTTTCTTT. Translation: CATGSMNTEAFF.

The rearrangement uses TRBV29-1 and TRBJ2-2, with D possibly TRBD2 on 5 matching bases. This CDR3 region has 12 residues. Trimming stripped 0 bases from V and 7 bases from J, with 6 bases between. Germline CDR1 is SQVTM and CDR2 is ANQGSEA. The CDR3 spells CSVEDRGGELFF. The CDR3 coding sequence is TGCAGCGTTGAAGATCGGGGCGGGGAGCTGTTTTTT.